This T cell receptor beta chain stems from a study of human T cells and chemical hapten exposure. About the study: Sensitization applied 2% DPC to roughly 2 cm by roughly 2 cm of upper inner arm skin.

Trimming left V 1 base short and J 4 bases short, with 11 bases between. The CDR3 is 15 residues long. Germline V CDR1 and CDR2: MNHNS, SASEGT. The time point here: pre-sensitization, week 0. Treatment indicated: therapeutic diphenylcyclopropenone sensitization with weekly scalp DPC. Findings of the study overall: Expanded TCRs produced significantly more large CDR3 similarity clusters than controls did.

This clonotype turned up a few times. Its antigen remains unidentified. MiXCR, applied by TCRdb to the RACE reads, yields one record per CDR3 protein. The sample has about 380,000 distinct CDR3 sequences; roughly 5% are singletons. J is TRBJ1-5 and V is TRBV6-1, with unresolved D. This receptor was obtained from a woman between 45 and 60 years old with alopecia areata. Some clones in this sample may be carry-over from other donors' samples. Sample: whole blood, taken in connection with sensitization to the hapten diphenylcyclopropenone (DPC). In DNA form, the CDR3 reads TGTGCCAGCAGTGAAGTAGTGGGAGGGAATCAGCCCCAGCATTTT. Protein sequence: CASSEVVGGNQPQHF.